One sample yielded the 9 T cell receptor beta chains listed below, sequenced in a study of PD-L1 blockade in urothelial cancer (dated by TCRdb to the late 2010s). The time point label on this specimen signifies: peripheral blood 6 weeks after treatment start. Receptor libraries were prepared by the immunoSEQ multiplex PCR assay. TCRdb obtained this table from immuneACCESS and retained in-frame rearrangements with V and J assigned. These tables miss some clones; where compared with another copy, unresolved V genes account for less than half of the shortfall, and the remainder is unexplained. A total of about 41,000 clones appear in this sample, roughly 84% of them only once. The ten largest clones capture 2.6% of the sample. Here the sequenced sample was PBMCs, taken around atezolizumab (anti-PD-L1) treatment. These receptors came from a man between 65 and 80 years old with urothelial cancer.

This chain links TRBV2 with TRBJ1-2; D gene unclear. CDR1 is SNHLY and CDR2 is FYNNEI in the germline V gene. V gave up 6 bases and J gave up 5 bases, with 10 bases separating them. The CDR3 loop spans 12 amino acids. The CDR3 coding sequence is TGTGCCAGCAGGGAGTCGGGATATGGCTACACCTTC. Translated, it gives CASRESGYGYTF.

The V gene is TRBV18, the J gene TRBJ1-1; D is unclear. Germline values: CDR1 KGHSH, CDR2 LQKENI. CDR3 size: 12 residues. The V end lost 2 bases, the J end lost 11 bases, and 12 bases lay between the germline ends. The CDR3 reads CASSPGPEQAFF. In DNA form, the CDR3 reads TGTGCCAGCTCACCAGGGCCCGAGCAGGCTTTCTTT.

The chain combines TRBV29-1 with TRBJ1-5; D gene ambiguous. CDR1 and CDR2 (germline): SQVTM, ANQGSEA. V was pared by 5 bases and J by 7 bases, with 12 bases between. The CDR3 totals 12 residues. CDR3 DNA sequence: TGCAGCGTTCCCCGATCGGGGCAGCCCCAGCATTTT. Amino acid sequence: CSVPRSGQPQHF.

Here the CDR3 reads CASSQARVTGELFF. In nucleotides, the CDR3 is TGTGCCAGCAGCCAAGCCAGGGTCACCGGGGAGCTGTTTTTT. This chain connects TRBV14 to TRBJ2-2; tentatively, D is TRBD1 (5 bases). CDR1 and CDR2 (germline): SGHDN, FVKESK. V shed 1 base and J shed 4 bases, with 7 bases lying between them. The CDR3 has 14 amino acids. Full variable domain (rest looked up from reference TRBV14 and TRBJ2-2): EAGVTQFPSHSVIEKGQTVTLRCDPISGHDNLYWYRRVMGKEIKFLLHFVKESKQDESGMPNNRFLAERTGGTYSTLKVQPAELEDSGVYFCASSQARVTGELFFGEGSRLTVL.

The chain is built from TRBV2 and TRBJ2-1; 9 bases match TRBD2. V was pared by 4 bases and J by 6 bases, with 4 bases of the junction left unmatched. The CDR3 is 14 amino acids. Germline values: CDR1 SNHLY, CDR2 FYNNEI. The CDR3 DNA reads TGTGCCAGCAGTGGGGAGACTAGCGGCAATGAGCAGTTCTTC. Residues: CASSGETSGNEQFF.

The chain employs TRBV5-1 and TRBJ2-5, with D maybe TRBD2 (6 bases). Germline V gives CDR1 SGHRS, CDR2 YFSETQ. The CDR3 length is 13 residues. Trimming took 4 bases from V and 4 from J, leaving 11 bases between them. The CDR3 region has the DNA TGCGCCAGCAGCCCGCGGCGGGGAGAGACCCAGTACTTC. Amino acids: CASSPRRGETQYF.

This sequence joins TRBV2 and TRBJ2-7; 9 nucleotides match TRBD1. The CDR3 sequence is 15 residues long. With 7 bases clipped from V and 4 bases from J, the junction kept 11 bases outside the gene matches. Germline loops: CDR1 SNHLY, CDR2 FYNNEI. The CDR3 DNA reads TGTGCCAGCAATTACAGGGGGCGCGTAAAGTACGAGCAGTACTTC. Its protein is CASNYRGRVKYEQYF.

This chain links TRBV19 with TRBJ1-5, with TRBD1 matching 7 bases. Germline V gives CDR1 LNHDA, CDR2 SQIVND (reference sequence). The CDR3 has 15 residues. The V gene end was trimmed by 4 bases and the J gene end by 3 bases; junction bases not matched to a gene: 6. DNA of the CDR3: TGTGCCAGTAGTACCCGGACAGGAAACAATCAGCCCCAGCATTTT. It specifies CASSTRTGNNQPQHF.

V usage is TRBV19 and J usage is TRBJ2-5; D possibly corresponds to TRBD1 (6 bases). The ends were cut back, 1 base at V and 4 bases at J, with 13 bases in the middle. This CDR3 contains 15 residues. CDR1 LNHDA and CDR2 SQIVND come from the germline V gene (reference sequence). The CDR3 protein is CASSIGTGSGETQYF. CDR3 nucleotide sequence: TGTGCCAGTAGTATAGGAACAGGGTCGGGAGAGACCCAGTACTTC.